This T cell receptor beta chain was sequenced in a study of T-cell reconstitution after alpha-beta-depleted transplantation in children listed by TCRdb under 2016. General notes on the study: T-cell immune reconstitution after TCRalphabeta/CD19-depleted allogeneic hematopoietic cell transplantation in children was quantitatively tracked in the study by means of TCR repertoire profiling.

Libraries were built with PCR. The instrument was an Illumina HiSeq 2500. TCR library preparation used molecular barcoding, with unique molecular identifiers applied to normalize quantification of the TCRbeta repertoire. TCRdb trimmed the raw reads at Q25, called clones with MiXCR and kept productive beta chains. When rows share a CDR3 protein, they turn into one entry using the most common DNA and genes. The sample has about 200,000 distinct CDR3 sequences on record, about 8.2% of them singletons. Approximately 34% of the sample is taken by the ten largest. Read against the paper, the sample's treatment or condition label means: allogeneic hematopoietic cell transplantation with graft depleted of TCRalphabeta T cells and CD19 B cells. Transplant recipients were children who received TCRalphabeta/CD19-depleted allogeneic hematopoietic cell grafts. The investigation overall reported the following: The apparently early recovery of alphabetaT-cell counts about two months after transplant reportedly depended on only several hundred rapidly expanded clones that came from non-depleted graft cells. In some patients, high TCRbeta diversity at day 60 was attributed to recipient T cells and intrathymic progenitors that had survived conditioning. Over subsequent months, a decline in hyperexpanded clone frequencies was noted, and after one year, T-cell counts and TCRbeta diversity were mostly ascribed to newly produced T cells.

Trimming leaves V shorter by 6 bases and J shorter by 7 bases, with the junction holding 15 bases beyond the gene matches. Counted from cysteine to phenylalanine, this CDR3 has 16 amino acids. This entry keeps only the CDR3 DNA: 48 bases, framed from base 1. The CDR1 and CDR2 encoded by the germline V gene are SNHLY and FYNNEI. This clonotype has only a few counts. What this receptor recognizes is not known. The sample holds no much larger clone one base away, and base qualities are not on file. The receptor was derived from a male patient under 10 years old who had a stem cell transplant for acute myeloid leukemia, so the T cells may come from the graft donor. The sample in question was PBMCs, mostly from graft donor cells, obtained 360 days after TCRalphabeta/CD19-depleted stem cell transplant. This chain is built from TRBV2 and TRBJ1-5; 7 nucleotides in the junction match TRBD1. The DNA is TGTGCCAGCAGACCAATTTTACAGGGGACTGGGCAGCCCCAGCATTTT. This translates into CASRPILQGTGQPQHF. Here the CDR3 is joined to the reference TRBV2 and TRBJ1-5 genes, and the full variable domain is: EPEVTQTPSHQVTQMGQEVILRCVPISNHLYFYWYRQILGQKVEFLVSFYNNEISEKSEIFDDQFSVERPDGSNFTLKIRSTKLEDSAMYFCASRPILQGTGQPQHFGDGTRLSIL.